This T cell receptor (beta chain) was documented in a study of T cell changes during pregnancy in multiple sclerosis. Germline trimming cut 5 bases from V and 4 bases from J; bases unmatched to any gene: 11. Germline CDR1 and CDR2: MNHEY and SMNVEV (reference sequence). This CDR3 spans 15 amino acids. The table came from immunoSEQ multiplex PCR; TCRdb's copy has only in-frame clones and leaves some out. The sample lists fewer than 60,000 clones; roughly 87% were seen once. This chain joins TRBV27 and TRBJ2-7; 7 nucleotides line up with TRBD1. The clonotype comes from a female donor in good health, enrolled as a control in a pregnancy study. The sample here was peripheral blood, taken in the third trimester of pregnancy. In nucleotides, the CDR3 is TGTGCCAGCAGTGCCTCAGGGGGAATGGTGTACGAGCAGTACTTC. Translation gives CASSASGGMVYEQYF.